Sequencing of this T cell receptor beta chain was carried out in a study of vaccination and CD4 T cells after COVID-19. General study results and limits: Nearly all convalescent vaccine-specific clones, 304 of 307, recognized only SARS-CoV-2 spike.

The time point was: late sampling 161 to 241 days after vaccination in three convalescent patients. Using its own MiXCR run on the PCR reads, TCRdb lists one record per CDR3 protein. The sample lists 25,000 to 30,000 distinct CDR3 sequences, about 54% occurring once. There are a few counts of this clonotype. As yet, its antigen is unknown. The receptor comes from a human donor who had recovered from COVID-19. The specimen comprised CD4+ T cells from blood, sampled about 7 months after SARS-CoV-2 vaccination.

The CDR3, as DNA: TGTGCCAGCAGTGACTGGGGACAAGGTGGCCGAGATACGCAGTATTTT. Translating it yields CASSDWGQGGRDTQYF. The J gene is TRBJ2-3, the V gene TRBV6-1; a possible D gene is TRBD1 (6 bases). Germline V gene sequence: CDR1 MNHNS, CDR2 SASEGT. V shed 3 bases and J shed 5 bases, with 18 bases lying between them. This CDR3 comprises 16 residues.